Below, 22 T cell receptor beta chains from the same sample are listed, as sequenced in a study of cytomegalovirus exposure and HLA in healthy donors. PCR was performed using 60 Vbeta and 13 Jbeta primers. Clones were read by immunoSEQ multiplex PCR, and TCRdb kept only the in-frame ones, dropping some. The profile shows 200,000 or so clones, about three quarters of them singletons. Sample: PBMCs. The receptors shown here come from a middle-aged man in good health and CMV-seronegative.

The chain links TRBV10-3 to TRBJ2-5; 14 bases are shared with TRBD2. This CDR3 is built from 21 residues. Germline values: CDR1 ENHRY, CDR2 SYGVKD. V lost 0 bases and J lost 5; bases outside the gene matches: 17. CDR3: CAISESTWTSGRSLALETQYF. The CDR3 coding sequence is TGTGCCATCAGTGAGTCGACTTGGACTAGCGGGAGGAGCTTAGCACTGGAGACCCAGTACTTC.

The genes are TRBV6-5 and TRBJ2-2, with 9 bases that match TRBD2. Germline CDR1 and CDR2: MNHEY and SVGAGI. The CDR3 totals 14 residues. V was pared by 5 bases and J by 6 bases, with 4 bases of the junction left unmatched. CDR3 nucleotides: TGTGCCAGCAGTCAGGGACTAGCCGCCGGGGAGCTGTTTTTT. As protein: CASSQGLAAGELFF.

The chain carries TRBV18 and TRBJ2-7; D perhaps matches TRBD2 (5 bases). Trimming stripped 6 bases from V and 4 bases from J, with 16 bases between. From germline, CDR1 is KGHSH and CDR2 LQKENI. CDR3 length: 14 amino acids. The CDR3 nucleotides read TGTGCCAGCTCCCGTGAGGGAACAACTTACGAGCAGTACTTC. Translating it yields CASSREGTTYEQYF.

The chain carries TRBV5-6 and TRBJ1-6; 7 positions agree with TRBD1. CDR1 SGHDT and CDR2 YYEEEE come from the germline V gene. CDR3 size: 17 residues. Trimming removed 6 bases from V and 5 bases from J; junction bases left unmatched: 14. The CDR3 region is CASTYKTGELNNSPLHF. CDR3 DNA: TGTGCCAGCACCTATAAAACAGGGGAACTAAATAATTCACCCCTCCACTTT.

The CDR3 DNA reads as TGTGCCAGCCTTCCAAGGACAAGGGTTTATAGCAATCAGCCCCAGCATTTT. It specifies CASLPRTRVYSNQPQHF. This chain connects TRBV28 to TRBJ1-5; maybe TRBD1 (5 bases). This CDR3 is built from 17 residues. Trimming pared 8 bases from V and 0 bases from J, leaving 20 bases between. The germline V gene has CDR1 MDHEN and CDR2 SYDVKM.

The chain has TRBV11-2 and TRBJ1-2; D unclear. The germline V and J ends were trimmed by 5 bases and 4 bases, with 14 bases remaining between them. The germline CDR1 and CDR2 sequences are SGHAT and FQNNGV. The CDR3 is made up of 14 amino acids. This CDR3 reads CASSPIGGVYGYTF. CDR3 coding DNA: TGTGCCAGCAGCCCTATAGGCGGCGTCTATGGCTACACCTTC.

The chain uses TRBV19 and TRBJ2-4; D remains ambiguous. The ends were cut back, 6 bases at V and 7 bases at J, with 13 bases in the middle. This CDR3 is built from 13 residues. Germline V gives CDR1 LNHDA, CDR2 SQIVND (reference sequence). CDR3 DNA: TGTGCCAGTAGCCCGGGTGCGAGGAACATTCAGTACTTC. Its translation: CASSPGARNIQYF.

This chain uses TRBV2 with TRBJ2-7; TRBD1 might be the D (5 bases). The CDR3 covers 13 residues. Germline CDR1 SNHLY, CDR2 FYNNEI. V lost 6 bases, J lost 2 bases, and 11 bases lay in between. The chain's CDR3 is CASRDVDTYEQYF. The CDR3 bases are TGTGCCAGCAGGGACGTGGACACCTACGAGCAGTACTTC.

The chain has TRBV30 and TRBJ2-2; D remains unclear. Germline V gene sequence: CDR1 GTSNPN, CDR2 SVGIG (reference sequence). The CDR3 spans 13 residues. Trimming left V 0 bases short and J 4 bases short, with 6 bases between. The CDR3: CAWSVRVTGELFF. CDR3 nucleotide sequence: TGTGCCTGGAGTGTACGGGTCACCGGGGAGCTGTTTTTT.

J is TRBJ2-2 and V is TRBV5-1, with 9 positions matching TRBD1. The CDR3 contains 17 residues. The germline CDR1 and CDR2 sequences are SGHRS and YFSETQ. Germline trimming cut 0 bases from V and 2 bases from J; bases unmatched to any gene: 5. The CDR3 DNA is TGCGCCAGCAGCTTGGCCCGACAGGGGGATAACACCGGGGAGCTGTTTTTT. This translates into CASSLARQGDNTGELFF. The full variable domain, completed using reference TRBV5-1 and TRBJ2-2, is KAGVTQTPRYLIKTRGQQVTLSCSPISGHRSVSWYQQTPGQGLQFLFEYFSETQRNKGNFPGRFSGRQFSNSRSEMNVSTLELGDSALYLCASSLARQGDNTGELFFGEGSRLTVL.

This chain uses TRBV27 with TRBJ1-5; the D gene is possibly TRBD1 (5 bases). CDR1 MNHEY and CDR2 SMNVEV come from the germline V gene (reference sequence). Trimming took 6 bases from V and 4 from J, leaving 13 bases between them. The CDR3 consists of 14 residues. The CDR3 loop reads CASRVNTGNQPQHF. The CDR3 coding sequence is TGTGCCAGCAGAGTCAACACAGGTAATCAGCCCCAGCATTTT.

CDR3 DNA: TGTGCCAGCTCACCTCGGGACTCGACCACGAGCTATGGCTACACCTTC. Its protein is CASSPRDSTTSYGYTF. The chain recombines TRBV18 with TRBJ1-2; D may be TRBD1 (5 bases). The V gene lost 3 bases and the J gene lost 4 bases, with 18 bases spanning the gap. This CDR3 spans 16 amino acids. From germline, CDR1 is KGHSH and CDR2 LQKENI.

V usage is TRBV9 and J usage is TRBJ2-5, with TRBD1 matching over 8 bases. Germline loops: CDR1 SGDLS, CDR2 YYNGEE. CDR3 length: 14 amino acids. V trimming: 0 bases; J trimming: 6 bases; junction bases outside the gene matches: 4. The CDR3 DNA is TGTGCCAGCAGCGTAGCCACAGGGGGGCAGACCCAGTACTTC. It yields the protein CASSVATGGQTQYF.

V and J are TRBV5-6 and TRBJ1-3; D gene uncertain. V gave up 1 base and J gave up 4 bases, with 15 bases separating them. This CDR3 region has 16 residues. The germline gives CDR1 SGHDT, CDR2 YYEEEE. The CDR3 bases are TGTGCCAGCAGCTTGACGGGTCGTTCGGGAGGAAACACCATATATTTT. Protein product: CASSLTGRSGGNTIYF.

The CDR3 region is CASRRVGTDTQYF. CDR3 DNA: TGTGCCAGTAGGAGGGTAGGTACAGATACGCAGTATTTT. V usage is TRBV19 and J usage is TRBJ2-3, with D tentatively TRBD2 (5 bases). V was pared by 6 bases and J by 3 bases, with 10 bases between. Germline CDR1 LNHDA, CDR2 SQIVND (reference sequence). The CDR3 totals 13 residues.

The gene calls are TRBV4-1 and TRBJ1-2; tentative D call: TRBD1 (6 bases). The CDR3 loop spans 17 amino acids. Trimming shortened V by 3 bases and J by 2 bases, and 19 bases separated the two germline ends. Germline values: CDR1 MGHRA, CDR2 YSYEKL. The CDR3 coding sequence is TGCGCCAGCAGCCAGGCCCCGTTGACAGGCGGAAACTATGGCTACACCTTC. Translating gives CASSQAPLTGGNYGYTF.

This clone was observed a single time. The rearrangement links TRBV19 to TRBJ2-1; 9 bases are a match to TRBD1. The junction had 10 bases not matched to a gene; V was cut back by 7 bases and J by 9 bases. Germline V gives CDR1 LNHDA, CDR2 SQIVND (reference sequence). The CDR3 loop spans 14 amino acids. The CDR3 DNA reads TGTGCCAGTACCCCGGACAGGGGACCGGGTGAGCAGTTCTTC. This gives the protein CASTPDRGPGEQFF.

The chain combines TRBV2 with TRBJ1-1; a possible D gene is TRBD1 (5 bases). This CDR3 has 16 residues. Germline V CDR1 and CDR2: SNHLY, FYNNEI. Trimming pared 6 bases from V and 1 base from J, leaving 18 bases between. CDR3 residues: CASRTPPQGWNTEAFF. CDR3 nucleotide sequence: TGTGCCAGCAGGACCCCTCCTCAGGGCTGGAACACTGAAGCTTTCTTT.

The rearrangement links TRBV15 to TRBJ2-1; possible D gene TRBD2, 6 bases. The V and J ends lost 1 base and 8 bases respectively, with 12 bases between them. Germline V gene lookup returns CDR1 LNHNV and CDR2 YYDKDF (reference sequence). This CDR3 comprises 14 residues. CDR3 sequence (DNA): TGTGCCACCAGCAGAGCTCCTAGCGCGGATGAGCAGTTCTTC. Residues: CATSRAPSADEQFF.

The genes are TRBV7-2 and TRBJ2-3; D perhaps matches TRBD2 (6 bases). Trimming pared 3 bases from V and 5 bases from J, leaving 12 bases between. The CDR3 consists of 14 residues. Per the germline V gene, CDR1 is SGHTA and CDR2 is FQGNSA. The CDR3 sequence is CASSFGREVDTQYF. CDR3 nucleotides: TGTGCCAGCAGCTTCGGAAGGGAGGTAGATACGCAGTATTTT.

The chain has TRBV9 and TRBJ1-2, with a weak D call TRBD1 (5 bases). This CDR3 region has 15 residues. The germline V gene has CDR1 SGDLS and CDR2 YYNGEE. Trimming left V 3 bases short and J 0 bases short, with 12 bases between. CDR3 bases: TGTGCCAGCAGCGAGGTTACGGGGGCTAACTATGGCTACACCTTC. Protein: CASSEVTGANYGYTF.

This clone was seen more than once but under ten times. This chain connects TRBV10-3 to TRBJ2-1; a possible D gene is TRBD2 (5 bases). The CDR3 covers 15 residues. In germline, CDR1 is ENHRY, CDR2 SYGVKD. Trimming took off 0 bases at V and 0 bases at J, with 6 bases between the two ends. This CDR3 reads CAISESGGSYNEQFF. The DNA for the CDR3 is TGTGCCATCAGTGAGTCAGGAGGCTCCTACAATGAGCAGTTCTTC.